This T cell receptor (beta chain) was obtained from a study of blood T cell repertoires in COVID-19. V shed 0 bases and J 2 bases; nucleotides not matched to a gene: 4. The CDR3 extends over 16 amino acids. CDR1 is KGHSY and CDR2 is FQNENV in the germline V gene. This study enrolled people aged about 18 to 90 from approximately 24 US geographic areas. Grouping used clinical history reported by participants in a survey and questionnaire. Study processing details: Estimates of nucleated cell counts were drawn from the amplification of reference gene primers. Generated by immunoSEQ multiplex PCR, the TCRdb table keeps only in-frame clones and is missing some. The V and J calls and the clone size are those of that table, but D and trimming were determined from the DNA. Of fewer than 200,000 clones in the sample, approximately 82% were seen once.

The sequenced sample consisted of PBMCs or T cells enriched from blood (not recorded which). The sequence derives from a woman aged 45-60 years in a cohort exposed to, infected with or recovered from COVID-19 (not recorded which). J is TRBJ2-1 and V is TRBV16; 7 bases agree with TRBD1. The CDR3 DNA reads as TGTGCCAGCAGCCAATCGTCGGGGACAGCCTACAATGAGCAGTTCTTC. This codes for CASSQSSGTAYNEQFF.